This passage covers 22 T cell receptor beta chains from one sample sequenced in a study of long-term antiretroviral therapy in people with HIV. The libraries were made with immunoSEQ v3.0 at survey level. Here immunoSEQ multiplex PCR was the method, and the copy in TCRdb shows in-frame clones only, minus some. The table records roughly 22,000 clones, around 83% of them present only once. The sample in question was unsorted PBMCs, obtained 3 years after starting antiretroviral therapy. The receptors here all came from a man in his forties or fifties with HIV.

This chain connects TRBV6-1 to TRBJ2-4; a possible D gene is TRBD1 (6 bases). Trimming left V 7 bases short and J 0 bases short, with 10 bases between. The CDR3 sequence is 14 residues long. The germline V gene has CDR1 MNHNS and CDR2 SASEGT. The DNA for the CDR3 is TGTGCCAGCAACGACAGGTTAGCCAAAAACATTCAGTACTTC. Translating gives CASNDRLAKNIQYF.

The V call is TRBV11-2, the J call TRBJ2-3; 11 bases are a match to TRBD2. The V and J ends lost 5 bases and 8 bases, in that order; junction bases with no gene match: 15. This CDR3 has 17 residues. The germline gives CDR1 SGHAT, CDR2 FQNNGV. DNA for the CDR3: TGTGCCAGCAGCCCTCAATCGGGTAGCGGGAGGGGGGGTACGCAGTATTTT. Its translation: CASSPQSGSGRGGTQYF.

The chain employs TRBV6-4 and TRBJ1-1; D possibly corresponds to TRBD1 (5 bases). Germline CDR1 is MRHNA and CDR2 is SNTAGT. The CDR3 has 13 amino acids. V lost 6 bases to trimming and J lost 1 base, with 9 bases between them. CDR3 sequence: CASRGTENTEAFF. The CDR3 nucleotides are TGTGCCAGCAGGGGGACGGAGAACACTGAAGCTTTCTTT.

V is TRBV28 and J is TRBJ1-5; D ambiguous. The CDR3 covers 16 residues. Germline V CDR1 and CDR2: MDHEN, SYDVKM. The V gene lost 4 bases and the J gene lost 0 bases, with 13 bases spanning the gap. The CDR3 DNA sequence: TGTGCCAGCAGTTCCCCAGGAGTCCCTAGCAATCAGCCCCAGCATTTT. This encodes CASSSPGVPSNQPQHF.

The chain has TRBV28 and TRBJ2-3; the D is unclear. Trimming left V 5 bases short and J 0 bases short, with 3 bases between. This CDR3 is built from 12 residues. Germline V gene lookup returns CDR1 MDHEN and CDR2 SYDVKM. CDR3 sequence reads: CASSGSTDTQYF. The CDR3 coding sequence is TGTGCCAGCAGTGGAAGCACAGATACGCAGTATTTT.

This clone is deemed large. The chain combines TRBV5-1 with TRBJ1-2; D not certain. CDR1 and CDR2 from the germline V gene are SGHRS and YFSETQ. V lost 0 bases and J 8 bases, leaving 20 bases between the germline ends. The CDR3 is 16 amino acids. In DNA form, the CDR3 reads TGCGCCAGCAGCTTGGACCCGGGCCGACGAACGGAAGGCTACACCTTC. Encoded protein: CASSLDPGRRTEGYTF.

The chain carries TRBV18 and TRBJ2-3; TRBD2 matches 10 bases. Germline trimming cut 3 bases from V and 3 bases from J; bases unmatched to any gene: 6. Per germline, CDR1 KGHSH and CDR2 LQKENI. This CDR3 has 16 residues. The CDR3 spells CASSPPLAGVTDTQYF. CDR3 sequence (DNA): TGTGCCAGCTCACCCCCTCTAGCGGGGGTAACAGATACGCAGTATTTT. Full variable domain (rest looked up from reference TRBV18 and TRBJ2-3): NAGVMQNPRHLVRRRGQEARLRCSPMKGHSHVYWYRQLPEEGLKFMVYLQKENIIDESGMPKERFSAEFPKEGPSILRIQQVVRGDSAAYFCASSPPLAGVTDTQYFGPGTRLTVL.

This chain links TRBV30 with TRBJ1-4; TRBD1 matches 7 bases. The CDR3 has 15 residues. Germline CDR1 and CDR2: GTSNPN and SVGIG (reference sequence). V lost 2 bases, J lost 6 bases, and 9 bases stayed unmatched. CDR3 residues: CAWSLRQGGDEKLFF. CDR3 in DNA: TGTGCCTGGAGTCTTCGACAGGGAGGGGATGAAAAACTGTTTTTT.

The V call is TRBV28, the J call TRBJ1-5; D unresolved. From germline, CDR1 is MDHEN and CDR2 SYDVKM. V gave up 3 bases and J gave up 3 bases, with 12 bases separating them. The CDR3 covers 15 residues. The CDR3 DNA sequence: TGTGCCAGCAGTTTTCAACAGATCCACAATCAGCCCCAGCATTTT. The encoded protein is CASSFQQIHNQPQHF.

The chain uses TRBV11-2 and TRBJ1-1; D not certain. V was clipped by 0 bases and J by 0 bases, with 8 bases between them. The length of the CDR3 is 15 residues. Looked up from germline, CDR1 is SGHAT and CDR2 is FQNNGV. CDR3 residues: CASSLEHRMNTEAFF. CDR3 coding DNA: TGTGCCAGCAGCTTAGAGCACAGAATGAACACTGAAGCTTTCTTT.

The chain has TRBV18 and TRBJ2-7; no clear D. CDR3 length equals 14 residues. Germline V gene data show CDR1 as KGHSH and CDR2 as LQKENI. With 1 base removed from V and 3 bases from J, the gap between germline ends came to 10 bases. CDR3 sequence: CASSPRNNGYEQYF. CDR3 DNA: TGTGCCAGCTCACCACGAAATAACGGCTACGAGCAGTACTTC. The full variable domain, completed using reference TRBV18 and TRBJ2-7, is NAGVMQNPRHLVRRRGQEARLRCSPMKGHSHVYWYRQLPEEGLKFMVYLQKENIIDESGMPKERFSAEFPKEGPSILRIQQVVRGDSAAYFCASSPRNNGYEQYFGPGTRLTVT.

The CDR3 loop reads CASSVTGRAGANVLTF. The DNA for the CDR3 is TGTGCCAGCAGCGTGACAGGGCGAGCTGGGGCCAACGTCCTGACTTTC. The rearrangement links TRBV11-2 to TRBJ2-6; TRBD1 matches 7 bases. The CDR3 spans 16 residues. After removal of 5 bases from V and 2 bases from J, the junction contained 6 bases not matched to a gene. CDR1 is SGHAT and CDR2 is FQNNGV in the germline V gene. Variable domain in full (rest from reference TRBV11-2 and TRBJ2-6): EAGVAQSPRYKIIEKRQSVAFWCNPISGHATLYWYQQILGQGPKLLIQFQNNGVVDDSQLPKDRFSAERLKGVDSTLKIQPAKLEDSAVYLCASSVTGRAGANVLTFGAGSRLTVL.

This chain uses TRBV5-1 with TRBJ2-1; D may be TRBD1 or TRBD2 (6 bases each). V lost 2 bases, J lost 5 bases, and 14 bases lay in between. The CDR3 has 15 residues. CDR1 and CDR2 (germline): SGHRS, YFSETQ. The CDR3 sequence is CASSFRRGTNNEQFF. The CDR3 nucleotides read TGCGCCAGCAGCTTTAGGAGGGGGACCAACAATGAGCAGTTCTTC.

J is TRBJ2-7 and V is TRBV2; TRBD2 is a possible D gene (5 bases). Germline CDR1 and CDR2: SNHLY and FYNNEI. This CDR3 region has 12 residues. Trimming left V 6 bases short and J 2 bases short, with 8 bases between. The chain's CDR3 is CASRGETYEQYF. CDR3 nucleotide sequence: TGTGCCAGCAGGGGAGAGACCTACGAGCAGTACTTC.

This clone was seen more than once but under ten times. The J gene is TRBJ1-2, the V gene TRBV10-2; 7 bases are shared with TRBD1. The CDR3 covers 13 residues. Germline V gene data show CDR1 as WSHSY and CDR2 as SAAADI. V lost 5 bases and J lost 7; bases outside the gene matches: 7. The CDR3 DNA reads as TGCGCCAGCAGTACTGACAGGGAGTCTGGCTACACCTTC. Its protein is CASSTDRESGYTF.

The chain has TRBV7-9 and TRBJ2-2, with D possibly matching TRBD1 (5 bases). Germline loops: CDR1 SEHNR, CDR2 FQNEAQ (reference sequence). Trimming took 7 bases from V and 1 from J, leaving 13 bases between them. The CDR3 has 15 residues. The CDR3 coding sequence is TGTGCCAGCACGACGATCGGACAGAACACCGGGGAGCTGTTTTTT. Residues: CASTTIGQNTGELFF.

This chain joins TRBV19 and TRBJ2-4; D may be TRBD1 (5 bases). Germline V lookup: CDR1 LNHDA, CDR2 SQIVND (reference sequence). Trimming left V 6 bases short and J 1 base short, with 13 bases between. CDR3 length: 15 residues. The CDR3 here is CASRSGNGAKNIQYF. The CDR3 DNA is TGTGCCAGTAGATCAGGGAACGGGGCCAAAAACATTCAGTACTTC.

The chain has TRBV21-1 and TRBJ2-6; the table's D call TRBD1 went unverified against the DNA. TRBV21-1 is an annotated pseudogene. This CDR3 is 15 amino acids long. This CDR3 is CASSKGAPGANVLTF. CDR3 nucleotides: TGTGCCAGCAGCAAAGGGGCTCCTGGGGCCAACGTCCTGACTTTC.

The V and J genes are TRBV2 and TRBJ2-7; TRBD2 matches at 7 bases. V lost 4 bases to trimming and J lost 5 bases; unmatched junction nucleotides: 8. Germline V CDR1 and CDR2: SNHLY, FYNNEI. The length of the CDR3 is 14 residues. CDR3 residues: CASSGFAGDNEQYF. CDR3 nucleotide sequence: TGTGCCAGCAGTGGATTTGCGGGAGACAACGAGCAGTACTTC.

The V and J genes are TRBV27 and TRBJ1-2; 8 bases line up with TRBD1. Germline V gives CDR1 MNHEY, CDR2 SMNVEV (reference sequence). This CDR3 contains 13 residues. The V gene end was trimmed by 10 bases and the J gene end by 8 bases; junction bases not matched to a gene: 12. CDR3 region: CATTPRTGIGYTF. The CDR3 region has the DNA TGTGCCACCACTCCCAGGACAGGGATAGGCTACACCTTC.

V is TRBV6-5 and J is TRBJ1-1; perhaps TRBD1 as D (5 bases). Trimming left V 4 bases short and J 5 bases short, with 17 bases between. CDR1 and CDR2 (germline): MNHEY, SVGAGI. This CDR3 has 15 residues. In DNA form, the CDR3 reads TGTGCCAGCAGTTTGGAGGGACCGGCTACTACTGAAGCTTTCTTT. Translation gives CASSLEGPATTEAFF.

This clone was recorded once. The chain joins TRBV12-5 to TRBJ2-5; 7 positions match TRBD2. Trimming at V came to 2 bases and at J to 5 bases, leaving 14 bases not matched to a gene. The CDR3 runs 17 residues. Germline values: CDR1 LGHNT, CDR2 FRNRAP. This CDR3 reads CASGLLLLTGGWETQYF. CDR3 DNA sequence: TGTGCTAGTGGTTTGCTCCTCCTTACGGGGGGATGGGAGACCCAGTACTTC.